The 26 T cell receptor beta chains in this list originate from one sample, sequenced in a study of blood T cells in healthy people across ages. The use of a sample-barcoded 5' primer and a J-beta primer mix characterized a second PCR of 7 to 11 cycles. One entry per CDR3 protein, called by TCRdb with MiXCR from the 5' RACE reads. Here the sample spans 550,000 to 750,000 distinct CDR3 sequences, 21% being singletons. Sequences were obtained from blood. Receptors originate from a man between 70 and 80 years old in good health.

To note about this clonotype: The conserved phenylalanine or tryptophan normally closing the CDR3 is absent here, so this likely arose from a read error. J is TRBJ2-5 and V is TRBV4-3; D is unresolved. The CDR3 is 13 amino acids. V dropped 0 bases and J dropped 7 bases, with 9 bases sitting between them. Germline V gives CDR1 LGHNA, CDR2 YSLEER. Written as DNA, the CDR3 is TGCGCCAGCAGCCAAGAAAAAGGGTTGACCCAGTACTCC. It translates to CASSQEKGLTQYS.

A few counts support this clonotype. V is TRBV5-1 and J is TRBJ2-7, with 12 bases lining up with TRBD2. CDR1 is SGHRS, CDR2 YFSETQ, per germline. There are 15 residues in the CDR3. V was clipped by 0 bases and J by 4 bases; unmatched bases: 2. The CDR3 DNA sequence: TGCGCCAGCAGCTTGGGACTAGCGGGAGATTACGAGCAGTACTTC. Translated, it gives CASSLGLAGDYEQYF.

This clonotype has more than one count but fewer than ten. V usage is TRBV10-2 and J usage is TRBJ2-3, with D perhaps TRBD1 or TRBD2 (6 bases each). V was clipped by 0 bases and J by 8 bases, with 12 bases between them. CDR3 length equals 14 residues. Per germline, CDR1 WSHSY and CDR2 SAAADI. The CDR3 is CASSESTQGGTQYF. The CDR3 DNA is TGCGCCAGCAGTGAGTCGACACAGGGAGGTACGCAGTATTTT.

This clonotype was seen ten or more times. This chain links TRBV28 with TRBJ2-7, with unresolved D. V lost 7 bases and J lost 3, with 16 bases in between. The CDR3 loop spans 14 amino acids. Germline lookup yields CDR1 MDHEN and CDR2 SYDVKM. CDR3 sequence: CASTPLLGYYEQYF. The DNA of the CDR3 is TGTGCCAGCACCCCTCTATTAGGCTACTACGAGCAGTACTTC.

This clonotype occurred many times. V and J are TRBV6-2 or TRBV6-3 and TRBJ1-4; 8 positions agree with TRBD1. The CDR3 totals 14 residues. After removal of 6 bases from V and 7 bases from J, the junction contained 7 bases not matched to a gene. Germline V CDR1 and CDR2: MNHEY, SVGEGT. The CDR3 bases are TGTGCCAGCAGACCAGGGGGCCAAGGTGAAAAACTGTTTTTT. Translated: CASRPGGQGEKLFF.

V is TRBV9 and J is TRBJ2-5, with 12 bases fitting TRBD2. The end of the DNA aligns better with TRBJ2-1, so the J call may be wrong. The CDR3 is made up of 15 amino acids. Germline loops: CDR1 SGDLS, CDR2 YYNGEE. The chain's CDR3 is CASGLAGTTYNEQFF. CDR3 DNA sequence: TGTGCCAGCGGACTAGCGGGAACCACCTACAATGAGCAGTTCTTC.

The V call is TRBV18, the J call TRBJ2-7, with 7 bases identical to TRBD2. J was trimmed by 1 base and V by 6 bases; bases with no gene match: 9. This CDR3 contains 15 residues. Germline-derived CDR1 and CDR2 are KGHSH and LQKENI. The DNA for the CDR3 is TGTGCCAGCTCGGGTGTAGCGGGTGGTTCCTACGAGCAGTACTTC. It is translated as CASSGVAGGSYEQYF. Combining the CDR3 with reference TRBV18 and TRBJ2-7 gives the whole variable domain NAGVMQNPRHLVRRRGQEARLRCSPMKGHSHVYWYRQLPEEGLKFMVYLQKENIIDESGMPKERFSAEFPKEGPSILRIQQVVRGDSAAYFCASSGVAGGSYEQYFGPGTRLTVT.

V gene TRBV7-9 combines with J gene TRBJ2-7, with D maybe TRBD1 (6 bases). The J call is in doubt because the DNA end fits TRBJ2-1 better. Germline V lookup: CDR1 SEHNR, CDR2 FQNEAQ (reference sequence). The CDR3 totals 13 residues. CDR3 residues: CASTMTGSHEQFF. In DNA form, the CDR3 reads TGTGCCAGCACCATGACAGGCAGCCATGAGCAGTTCTTC.

This clonotype was detected only a few times. V gene TRBV10-3 combines with J gene TRBJ1-1; D is uncertain. Trimming removed 4 bases at V and 3 bases at J, with 12 bases between. The germline V gene has CDR1 ENHRY and CDR2 SYGVKD. The length of the CDR3 is 14 residues. CDR3 region: CAISGGGPDTEAFF. DNA for the CDR3: TGTGCCATCAGTGGGGGAGGACCTGACACTGAAGCTTTCTTT.

This clonotype was counted between two and nine times. The CDR3: CASSLTTGTGINEQYF. CDR3 DNA: TGTGCCAGCAGCTTAACGACCGGGACAGGGATCAACGAGCAGTACTTC. This chain uses TRBV7-9 with TRBJ2-7; 9 bases map to TRBD1. V shed 2 bases and J 5 bases; nucleotides not matched to a gene: 10. Germline CDR1 SEHNR, CDR2 FQNEAQ (reference sequence). The CDR3 has 16 residues.

Many counts were recorded for this clonotype. This sequence joins TRBV4-1 and TRBJ1-4; D perhaps matches TRBD1 (6 bases). The CDR3 runs 17 residues. Germline CDR1 is MGHRA and CDR2 is YSYEKL. V dropped 0 bases and J dropped 5 bases, with 16 bases sitting between them. CDR3 nucleotide sequence: TGCGCCAGCAGCCAAGACCCTGCGACAGGCCGAAATGAAAAACTGTTTTTT. This translates into CASSQDPATGRNEKLFF.

This clonotype has just a few counts. The chain carries TRBV4-1 and TRBJ2-6, with 7 nucleotides matching TRBD1. CDR3 size: 15 residues. Germline V CDR1 and CDR2: MGHRA, YSYEKL. V shed 4 bases, J shed 1 base, and the junction held 1 base outside the gene matches. Here the CDR3 reads CASSLGQSGANVLTF. The DNA for the CDR3 is TGCGCCAGCAGCCTGGGACAGTCTGGGGCCAACGTCCTGACTTTC.

A remark on this clonotype: A much larger clone lies one base from this, so it may be a read error. This sequence joins TRBV12-3 or TRBV12-4 and TRBJ1-1; the D is unclear. The CDR3 runs to 13 residues. CDR3 residues: CASSLVRNPEAFF. For the CDR3, the DNA is TGTGCCAGCAGTTTAGTACGGAACCCTGAAGCTTTCTTT.

This clonotype was recorded only once. The DNA of the CDR3 is TGTGCCAGCAGCTTAGGGTTGGGGGGGAACACCGGGGAGCTGTTTTTT. This gives the protein CASSLGLGGNTGELFF. The chain carries TRBV7-8 and TRBJ2-2; D is perhaps TRBD2 (6 bases). CDR3 length: 16 amino acids. V lost 1 base to trimming and J lost 1 base, with 10 bases between them. Germline CDR1 reads SGHVS; CDR2 reads FQNEAQ. Combining the CDR3 with reference TRBV7-8 and TRBJ2-2 gives the whole variable domain GAGVSQSPRYKVAKRGQDVALRCDPISGHVSLFWYQQALGQGPEFLTYFQNEAQLDKSGLPSDRFFAERPEGSVSTLKIQRTQQEDSAVYLCASSLGLGGNTGELFFGEGSRLTVL.

This clonotype was found many times. This chain connects TRBV3-1 to TRBJ2-3; D unresolved. Germline CDR1 LGHDT, CDR2 YNNKEL (reference sequence). This CDR3 is built from 15 residues. Between the trimmed V and J ends, which lost 4 bases and 0 bases, there was a span of 11 bases. The CDR3, as DNA: TGTGCCAGCAGCCCCGCGGCGAGTAGCACAGATACGCAGTATTTT. This translates into CASSPAASSTDTQYF.

The rearrangement links TRBV28 to TRBJ2-7, with 8 bases matching TRBD2. With 7 bases clipped from V and 0 bases from J, the junction kept 5 bases outside the gene matches. There are 14 residues in the CDR3. Germline CDR1 is MDHEN and CDR2 is SYDVKM. The DNA for the CDR3 is TGTGCCAGCATGCGGACTAGCACCTCCTACGAGCAGTACTTC. Protein sequence: CASMRTSTSYEQYF.

This clonotype was detected only a few times. Being one base from a much bigger clone, this may be a read error. V usage is TRBV5-6 and J usage is TRBJ2-7, with 7 positions matching TRBD2. V lost 4 bases, J lost 3 bases, and 1 base stayed unmatched. The CDR3 covers 12 residues. The V gene's germline CDR1 is SGHDT and CDR2 YYEEEE. The CDR3 nucleotides are TGTGCCAGCAGCCGGGACTACTACGAGCAGTACTTC. As protein: CASSRDYYEQYF.

There are a few counts of this clonotype. The chain uses TRBV5-1 and TRBJ1-4; D is perhaps TRBD1 (6 bases). The V gene's germline CDR1 is SGHRS and CDR2 YFSETQ. Trimming removed 5 bases from V and 10 bases from J, with 24 bases in between. This CDR3 region has 16 residues. The CDR3 region is CASSPRTGLEDGKLFF. As DNA, the CDR3 is TGCGCCAGCAGTCCTCGAACAGGGCTCGAGGATGGAAAACTGTTTTTT.

The chain carries TRBV30 and TRBJ2-7; tentative D call: TRBD1 (7 bases). The CDR3 covers 15 residues. V lost 2 bases and J lost 3, with 17 bases in between. Germline V lookup: CDR1 GTSNPN, CDR2 SVGIG (reference sequence). The CDR3 DNA is TGTGCCTGGAGTAACGGGCAGGGGGGCAGCTACGAGCAGTACTTC. Translating it yields CAWSNGQGGSYEQYF. The variable domain in full, completed from reference TRBV30 and TRBJ2-7, reads SQTIHQWPATLVQPVGSPLSLECTVEGTSNPNLYWYRQAAGRGLQLLFYSVGIGQISSEVPQNLSASRPQDRQFILSSKKLLLSDSGFYLCAWSNGQGGSYEQYFGPGTRLTVT.

The chain links TRBV7-9 to TRBJ2-5; TRBD1 agrees at 8 bases. The V gene's germline CDR1 is SEHNR and CDR2 FQNEAQ (reference sequence). The CDR3 runs to 15 residues. Trimming cost V 3 bases and J 5 bases; bases outside gene matches: 8. The CDR3 bases are TGTGCCAGCAGCTTCCCCCTACAGGGGGATGAGACCCAGTACTTC. Encoded protein: CASSFPLQGDETQYF. Full variable domain (outside the CDR3, taken from reference TRBV7-9 and TRBJ2-5): DTGVSQNPRHKITKRGQNVTFRCDPISEHNRLYWYRQTLGQGPEFLTYFQNEAQLEKSRLLSDRFSAERPKGSFSTLEIQRTEQGDSAMYLCASSFPLQGDETQYFGPGTRLLVL.

This clonotype was picked up a small number of times. The gene calls are TRBV25-1 and TRBJ2-3; no firm D call. This CDR3 has 12 residues. CDR1 is MGHDK, CDR2 SYGVNS, per germline. The V and J ends lost 4 bases and 6 bases respectively, with 8 bases between them. The CDR3 DNA sequence: TGTGCCAGCAGTGTGCTCAGGGATACGCAGTATTTT. It is translated as CASSVLRDTQYF.

The chain joins TRBV4-2 to TRBJ1-4, with 10 bases matching TRBD1. Trimming took 3 bases from V and 6 from J; bases not matched to a gene: 7. The germline V gene has CDR1 LGHNA and CDR2 YNFKEQ. The CDR3 spans 16 residues. In nucleotides, the CDR3 is TGTGCCAGCAGCCATCTGTCCGGGACAGGGGATGAAAAACTGTTTTTT. Translation: CASSHLSGTGDEKLFF.

The rearrangement joins TRBV5-4 to TRBJ2-5; D is perhaps TRBD1 (6 bases). The better agreement between TRBJ2-7 and the DNA end casts doubt on the J call. Germline V gene sequence: CDR1 SGHNT, CDR2 YYREEE (reference sequence). The CDR3 is made up of 15 amino acids. The CDR3 loop reads CASSSLVQGPYEQYF. CDR3 nucleotides: TGTGCCAGCAGCTCCCTCGTACAGGGTCCCTACGAGCAGTACTTC.

This clonotype appeared many times. The V and J genes are TRBV9 and TRBJ2-2; 11 bases align to TRBD1. CDR1 and CDR2 (germline): SGDLS, YYNGEE. The CDR3 spans 16 residues. The junction had 6 bases not matched to a gene; V was cut back by 4 bases and J by 4 bases. The CDR3 region has the DNA TGTGCCAGCAGCAAAGGACAGGGGGCGGTCACCGGGGAGCTGTTTTTT. Translation gives CASSKGQGAVTGELFF.

This chain joins TRBV29-1 and TRBJ2-3, with D perhaps assigned TRBD1 or TRBD2 (5 bases each). This CDR3 comprises 15 residues. Trimming took off 7 bases at V and 0 bases at J, with 17 bases between the two ends. Germline CDR1 and CDR2: SQVTM and ANQGSEA. The CDR3 spells CSADPGTASTDTQYF. DNA of the CDR3: TGCAGCGCCGACCCCGGGACGGCTAGCACAGATACGCAGTATTTT.

This clonotype was counted between two and nine times. The chain has TRBV29-1 and TRBJ1-1; D is uncertain. Per germline, CDR1 SQVTM and CDR2 ANQGSEA. The germline V and J ends were trimmed by 6 bases and 0 bases, with 11 bases remaining between them. The CDR3 loop spans 13 amino acids. The CDR3 loop reads CSVADGVNTEAFF. The DNA for the CDR3 is TGCAGCGTCGCGGACGGGGTGAACACTGAAGCTTTCTTT. Looking up the rest from reference TRBV29-1 and TRBJ1-1 gives the full variable domain: SAVISQKPSRDICQRGTSLTIQCQVDSQVTMMFWYRQQPGQSLTLIATANQGSEATYESGFVIDKFPISRPNLTFSTLTVSNMSPEDSSIYLCSVADGVNTEAFFGQGTRLTVV.